This T cell receptor (beta chain) appears in the sequencing data of a study of vaccination effects on CD4 cells after COVID-19. Within the ViraFEST assay, antigen-specific CD4+ T cells underwent expansion with viral peptide pools prior to sequencing. Having been cultured for roughly 10 days, the cells underwent CD4+ T cell isolation. The vaccine recipients had no prior SARS-CoV-2 infection, with negative nucleocapsid antibodies. After around 2.2 million PBMC were placed in each well, they were cultured with 8.5 to 10 IU/ml IL-2 and about 10 ug/ml peptides. Half the medium was swapped for IL-2 medium on days 3 and 7. This clone has just a few counts. Its antigen is unidentified. Profiling relied on immunoSEQ multiplex PCR, and the TCRdb table lists in-frame clones only, not all of them. This sample has tens of thousands of clones, with approximately 79% found just once. J gave up 4 bases and V 5 bases, and 11 bases lay outside the gene matches. The CDR3 is made up of 16 amino acids. Germline V gene sequence: CDR1 MNHEY, CDR2 SVGEGT.

Study conclusions and caveats: Vaccine-induced clones in healthy vaccinees cross-reacted with common cold coronaviruses in only 1 of 255 cases. Convalescent patients were scarce in the study, and it lacked early post-infection timepoints.

The receptor was derived from a human donor who received a COVID-19 vaccine. The rearrangement uses TRBV6-2 or TRBV6-3 and TRBJ1-5; 7 bases match TRBD1. The material sequenced was CD4+ T cells from PBMCs cultured with HCoV-NL63 spike peptides, taken before COVID-19 vaccination. DNA of the CDR3: TGTGCCAGCAGTCATACAGACAGGGCTGGAAATCAGCCCCAGCATTTT. Translated: CASSHTDRAGNQPQHF.